One sample yielded the 31 T cell receptor beta chains listed below, sequenced in a study of T cells in Graves' hyperthyroidism and ophthalmopathy. The investigators amplified TCR beta CDR3 regions from RNA transcripts. A set of HTBI primers served as the primers for a first-round RT-PCR of the TCR CDR3. TCRdb reprocessed the multiplex PCR reads via MiXCR and lists one record per CDR3 protein. The data contain 660,000 or so distinct CDR3 sequences, about a fifth of them singletons. Sequenced sample: blood. The receptors were sampled from a man aged 30-40 years with Graves' ophthalmopathy.

The V call is TRBV6-2 or TRBV6-3, the J call TRBJ2-2; 12 positions agree with TRBD2. The CDR3 is 18 residues long. In germline, CDR1 is MNHEY, CDR2 SVGEGT. With V trimmed by 8 bases and J by 3 bases, 13 bases remained unmatched. The CDR3 region is CASSFSAGLAGYTGELFF. CDR3 bases: TGTGCCAGCTCTTTCTCAGCGGGACTAGCGGGCTACACCGGGGAGCTGTTTTTT.

This clonotype was counted only a few times. V is TRBV9 and J is TRBJ2-7; a possible D gene is TRBD2 (5 bases). The CDR3 consists of 16 residues. Per the germline V gene, CDR1 is SGDLS and CDR2 is YYNGEE. V lost 4 bases, J lost 5 bases, and 22 bases lay in between. CDR3 coding DNA: TGTGCCAGCAGCCGACTGACGGGTTCCGCCGGGGACGAGCAGTACTTC. Protein: CASSRLTGSAGDEQYF.

The gene calls are TRBV18 and TRBJ2-5, with 7 positions matching TRBD1. The CDR3 is made up of 16 amino acids. The trim removed 5 bases at V and 4 bases at J, leaving 13 bases unmatched. From germline, CDR1 is KGHSH and CDR2 LQKENI. The CDR3 DNA follows: TGTGCCAGCTCATACCTGAGCCTGACAGGGCCAGAGACCCAGTACTTC. It translates to CASSYLSLTGPETQYF.

This clonotype was detected ten times or more. The V gene is TRBV3-1, the J gene TRBJ2-1, with 13 bases fitting TRBD2. This CDR3 contains 15 residues. V was pared by 3 bases and J by 5 bases, with 1 base of the junction left unmatched. The germline V gene encodes CDR1 LGHDT and CDR2 YNNKEL (reference sequence). The CDR3, as DNA: TGTGCCAGCAGCCAGGGACTAGCGGGACACAATGAGCAGTTCTTC. Residues: CASSQGLAGHNEQFF.

This clonotype was seen repeatedly, ten times or more. The chain combines TRBV18 with TRBJ2-1, with 9 bases matching TRBD2. There are 15 residues in the CDR3. V shed 2 bases, J shed 6 bases, and the junction held 5 bases outside the gene matches. Per germline, CDR1 KGHSH and CDR2 LQKENI. The CDR3 DNA is TGTGCCAGCTCACCATTAGCGGGAGCTGTCAATGAGCAGTTCTTC. Residues: CASSPLAGAVNEQFF.

In its sample, this clonotype was seen many times. The V gene is TRBV6-5, the J gene TRBJ2-3; TRBD2 aligns across 10 bases. Trimming cost V 2 bases and J 2 bases; bases outside gene matches: 13. The CDR3 has 19 residues. Germline assignment: CDR1 MNHEY and CDR2 SVGAGI. The CDR3, as DNA: TGTGCCAGCAGTTACACCACCACCCCAGCGGGAGGGGACACAGATACGCAGTATTTT. It specifies CASSYTTTPAGGDTDTQYF.

For this clonotype: A read error may explain this, as a much larger clone is one base away. This chain connects TRBV7-2 to TRBJ1-3; D not resolved. CDR1 SGHTA and CDR2 FQGNSA come from the germline V gene. The CDR3 is 14 residues long. Here the CDR3 DNA reads TGTGCCAGCGGCTTATCCGGGTCTGGAAACACCATATATTTT. Its protein is CASGLSGSGNTIYF.

This clonotype came up a few times. The CDR3 spells CASSSPDTPYEQYF. The CDR3 coding sequence is TGTGCCAGCAGTTCTCCTGACACACCCTACGAGCAGTACTTC. This chain connects TRBV28 to TRBJ2-7, with D unclear. Germline loops: CDR1 MDHEN, CDR2 SYDVKM. Trimming removed 4 bases from V and 2 bases from J, with 12 bases in between. The CDR3 consists of 14 residues.

The chain links TRBV30 to TRBJ2-4; no clear D. The germline V gene has CDR1 GTSNPN and CDR2 SVGIG (reference sequence). The CDR3 extends over 15 amino acids. Trimming cost V 2 bases and J 0 bases, with 11 bases left between them. CDR3 loop: CAWSFQPLAKNIQYF. The CDR3 DNA reads TGTGCCTGGAGTTTTCAGCCTCTAGCCAAAAACATTCAGTACTTC.

This clonotype came up many times. CDR3 nucleotides: TGTGCCAGCAGCCTCCAGGGTCTAGCGGGAGTGGCCGGGGAGCTGTTTTTT. Translated, it gives CASSLQGLAGVAGELFF. This chain connects TRBV11-2 to TRBJ2-2; the match to TRBD2 covers 10 bases. Germline CDR1 and CDR2: SGHAT and FQNNGV. This CDR3 is built from 17 residues. The J segment lost 6 bases and the V segment lost 5 bases, leaving 12 bases of the junction unmatched. The whole variable domain, remainder taken from reference TRBV11-2 and TRBJ2-2, is EAGVAQSPRYKIIEKRQSVAFWCNPISGHATLYWYQQILGQGPKLLIQFQNNGVVDDSQLPKDRFSAERLKGVDSTLKIQPAKLEDSAVYLCASSLQGLAGVAGELFFGEGSRLTVL.

This clonotype was counted a single time. This clone may be a read error of a much larger clone one base away. The CDR3 DNA follows: TGTGCCAGCAGCATAGCGGGAGACACAGATACGCAGTATTTT. Protein: CASSIAGDTDTQYF. The rearrangement links TRBV11-2 to TRBJ2-3, with 9 nucleotides matching TRBD2. CDR1 and CDR2 from the germline V gene are SGHAT and FQNNGV. This CDR3 is 14 amino acids long. After removal of 5 bases from V and 2 bases from J, the junction contained 2 bases not matched to a gene.

This clonotype was counted a few times. The chain carries TRBV30 and TRBJ1-3, with TRBD1 as a possible D gene (6 bases). CDR3 length: 16 residues. Trimming removed 8 bases at V and 0 bases at J, with 20 bases between. In germline, CDR1 is GTSNPN, CDR2 SVGIG (reference sequence). The CDR3 bases are TGTGCCCGGGGGCAGGGGACTTACAACTCTGGAAACACCATATATTTT. Its translation: CARGQGTYNSGNTIYF.

This clonotype was seen more than once but under ten times. The chain links TRBV12-5 to TRBJ1-1; tentative D call: TRBD1 (5 bases). Germline assignment: CDR1 LGHNT and CDR2 FRNRAP. This CDR3 spans 13 amino acids. The V gene lost 5 bases and the J gene lost 6 bases, with 13 bases spanning the gap. The CDR3 DNA reads as TGTGCTAGTGGTGTTTACGGGGGGTCTGAAGCTTTCTTT. It encodes CASGVYGGSEAFF. The entire variable domain, with the rest obtained from reference TRBV12-5 and TRBJ1-1, is as follows: DARVTQTPRHKVTEMGQEVTMRCQPILGHNTVFWYRQTMMQGLELLAYFRNRAPLDDSGMPKDRFSAEMPDATLATLKIQPSEPRDSAVYFCASGVYGGSEAFFGQGTRLTVV.

This clonotype was found many times. V gene TRBV7-9 combines with J gene TRBJ2-3; D remains ambiguous. Trimming removed 0 bases at V and 7 bases at J, with 5 bases between. CDR3 size: 12 residues. CDR1 is SEHNR, CDR2 FQNEAQ, per germline (reference sequence). CDR3 in DNA: TGTGCCAGCAGCTTAGCTGTCAATACGCAGTATTTT. Translation gives CASSLAVNTQYF.

This clonotype was detected once. The chain couples TRBV4-1 to TRBJ1-2; the D gene is possibly TRBD1 (6 bases). Germline V gene data show CDR1 as MGHRA and CDR2 as YSYEKL. Trimming removed 0 bases at V and 4 bases at J, with 18 bases between. The CDR3 totals 17 residues. The CDR3 loop reads CASSQDQPGQRSYGYTF. The CDR3 DNA reads TGCGCCAGCAGCCAAGACCAGCCAGGACAGCGATCCTATGGCTACACCTTC.

The rearrangement links TRBV19 to TRBJ1-6, with TRBD1 matching 11 bases. V dropped 7 bases and J dropped 6; count of bases not matched to a gene: 5. This CDR3 is 15 amino acids long. The germline CDR1 and CDR2 sequences are LNHDA and SQIVND (reference sequence). CDR3 nucleotides: TGTGCCAGTAATATCGGACAGGGGGCTAATTCACCCCTCCACTTT. Protein product: CASNIGQGANSPLHF.

This clonotype was seen a handful of times. V usage is TRBV10-3 and J usage is TRBJ2-5; possibly TRBD2 for D (6 bases). This CDR3 has 17 residues. Trimming pared 0 bases from V and 4 bases from J, leaving 18 bases between. CDR1 is ENHRY, CDR2 SYGVKD, per germline. The CDR3 loop is CAISESRDWDLRETQYF. In DNA form, the CDR3 reads TGTGCCATCAGTGAGTCGAGGGACTGGGACCTTCGAGAGACCCAGTACTTC.

This clonotype was picked up many times. The gene calls are TRBV11-1 and TRBJ2-7; D is possibly TRBD1 (6 bases). V was shortened by 1 base and J by 5 bases, with 15 bases between the two germline ends. The CDR3 length is 15 residues. Looked up from germline, CDR1 is SGHAT and CDR2 is FQDESV (reference sequence). CDR3 DNA: TGTGCCAGCAGCTTAGAGGGGACATCTAGACACGAGCAGTACTTC. The encoded protein is CASSLEGTSRHEQYF.

This clonotype was observed a handful of times. J is TRBJ2-7 and V is TRBV9; the match to TRBD2 covers 11 bases. V shed 7 bases and J 2 bases; nucleotides not matched to a gene: 5. The CDR3 runs to 14 residues. Per the germline V gene, CDR1 is SGDLS and CDR2 is YYNGEE. CDR3 amino acids: CASPTSGATYEQYF. CDR3 sequence (DNA): TGTGCCAGCCCGACTAGCGGGGCAACCTACGAGCAGTACTTC. The full variable domain, completed using reference TRBV9 and TRBJ2-7, is DSGVTQTPKHLITATGQRVTLRCSPRSGDLSVYWYQQSLDQGLQFLIQYYNGEERAKGNILERFSAQQFPDLHSELNLSSLELGDSALYFCASPTSGATYEQYFGPGTRLTVT.

The chain combines TRBV7-2 with TRBJ2-1; 7 nucleotides match TRBD2. Trimming removed 0 bases from V and 0 bases from J; junction bases left unmatched: 8. This CDR3 spans 18 amino acids. Germline CDR1 is SGHTA and CDR2 is FQGNSA. CDR3 region: CASSLAKLAPASYNEQFF. The CDR3 DNA is TGTGCCAGCAGCTTAGCGAAACTAGCGCCAGCCTCCTACAATGAGCAGTTCTTC.

This clonotype has a count of ten or more. The rearrangement joins TRBV7-8 to TRBJ2-5, with D possibly TRBD1 on 5 matching bases. Germline CDR1 is SGHVS and CDR2 is FQNEAQ. The V gene lost 5 bases and the J gene lost 1 base, with 8 bases spanning the gap. The CDR3 spans 13 residues. The CDR3 is CASSRTIQETQYF. The CDR3 coding sequence is TGTGCCAGCAGCAGGACAATCCAAGAGACCCAGTACTTC.

The chain uses TRBV7-2 and TRBJ2-7; 11 bases fit TRBD2. The CDR3 loop spans 16 amino acids. The V gene's germline CDR1 is SGHTA and CDR2 FQGNSA. J lost 2 bases, V lost 3 bases, and 6 bases had no gene match. CDR3 residues: CASSFSTSGSTYEQYF. The CDR3 bases are TGTGCCAGCAGCTTTTCTACTAGCGGGAGTACCTACGAGCAGTACTTC. The whole variable domain, filled in from reference TRBV7-2 and TRBJ2-7, reads GAGVSQSPSNKVTEKGKDVELRCDPISGHTALYWYRQSLGQGLEFLIYFQGNSAPDKSGLPSDRFSAERTGGSVSTLTIQRTQQEDSAVYLCASSFSTSGSTYEQYFGPGTRLTVT.

This clonotype showed up just a few times. The chain joins TRBV18 to TRBJ2-5; a weak D match, TRBD1 (5 bases). CDR1 is KGHSH, CDR2 LQKENI, per germline. The CDR3 loop spans 13 amino acids. The ends were cut back, 3 bases at V and 5 bases at J, with 10 bases in the middle. The CDR3 nucleotides read TGTGCCAGCTCACCGGCCAGGGCTGAGACCCAGTACTTC. Translating it yields CASSPARAETQYF.

This clonotype was recorded many times. The chain recombines TRBV6-2 or TRBV6-3 with TRBJ2-7, with 10 positions matching TRBD1. CDR1 and CDR2 from the germline V gene are MNHEY and SVGEGT. Trimming took 5 bases from V and 1 from J; bases not matched to a gene: 2. This CDR3 spans 14 amino acids. The CDR3: CASSRTGGSYEQYF. CDR3 bases: TGTGCCAGCAGTCGGACAGGGGGTTCCTACGAGCAGTACTTC.

This clonotype was picked up many times. The chain links TRBV3-1 to TRBJ2-7; D is possibly TRBD2 (6 bases). The V end was cut by 1 base, the J end by 0 bases, with 10 bases between. CDR1 is LGHDT, CDR2 YNNKEL, per germline (reference sequence). This CDR3 spans 15 amino acids. The chain's CDR3 is CASSQGQTSSYEQYF. The CDR3 region has the DNA TGTGCCAGCAGCCAAGGCCAGACTAGCTCCTACGAGCAGTACTTC.

This clonotype was seen at least ten times. Here the CDR3 DNA reads TGCGCCAGCCATCCCACCGGAACGGGAGGTGGTGAGCAGTTCTTC. This translates into CASHPTGTGGGEQFF. The chain combines TRBV5-1 with TRBJ2-1; 7 nucleotides line up with TRBD2. The CDR3 is 15 amino acids. CDR1 SGHRS and CDR2 YFSETQ come from the germline V gene. V gave up 7 bases and J gave up 9 bases; unmatched junction bases: 16.

The chain couples TRBV12-3 or TRBV12-4 to TRBJ2-1; 10 nucleotides line up with TRBD2. This CDR3 has 15 amino acids. Trimming at V came to 3 bases and at J to 9 bases, leaving 8 bases not matched to a gene. The DNA of the CDR3 is TGTGCCAGCAGTTTGTCAAGCGGGAGGGCCGGTGAGCAGTTCTTC. Its protein product is CASSLSSGRAGEQFF.

This clonotype was observed a few times. The chain employs TRBV7-8 and TRBJ2-1; TRBD1 matches 7 bases. The CDR3 has 16 residues. The junction had 4 bases not matched to a gene; V was cut back by 0 bases and J by 2 bases. Per the germline V gene, CDR1 is SGHVS and CDR2 is FQNEAQ. The CDR3 DNA follows: TGTGCCAGCAGCTTAGCCAGACAGGGTACCTACAATGAGCAGTTCTTC. Translation: CASSLARQGTYNEQFF.

A few counts support this clonotype. The J gene is TRBJ2-1, the V gene TRBV15; D might be TRBD1 (6 bases). There are 15 residues in the CDR3. V was cut by 3 bases and J by 1 base, with 10 bases left in between. Germline V lookup: CDR1 LNHNV, CDR2 YYDKDF (reference sequence). The CDR3: CATSSGTPSYNEQFF. In nucleotides, the CDR3 is TGTGCCACCAGCAGCGGGACACCTTCCTACAATGAGCAGTTCTTC.

Remarks on this clonotype: A read error is possible here, since a much larger clone lies one base away. The rearrangement links TRBV28 to TRBJ1-6; TRBD1 matches 8 bases. The germline V gene has CDR1 MDHEN and CDR2 SYDVKM. The CDR3 sequence is 14 residues long. V trimming: 8 bases; J trimming: 11 bases; junction bases outside the gene matches: 11. The CDR3 DNA is TGTGCCAGCGGCCGAGGGACAGGTCAAGCACCCCTCCACTTT. This translates into CASGRGTGQAPLHF.

This clonotype was seen more than once but under ten times. This chain uses TRBV20-1 with TRBJ2-3, with D perhaps matching TRBD1 (5 bases). Germline lookup yields CDR1 DFQATT and CDR2 SNEGSKA (reference sequence). V was trimmed by 1 base and J by 1 base, leaving 18 bases between them. There are 17 residues in the CDR3. CDR3 protein: CSARGQSRRAGTDTQYF. The CDR3 DNA sequence: TGCAGTGCTAGAGGCCAGAGTCGCAGGGCGGGCACAGATACGCAGTATTTT.